One and the same sample provided the 20 T cell receptor beta chains below, sequenced in a study of blood T cell repertoires in COVID-19. TCRdb keeps only in-frame clones here, not all; method: immunoSEQ multiplex PCR. The repertoire holds under 300,000 clones, 65% to 80% seen once, with under 4.5% in the top ten. The specimen sequenced was peripheral blood. The receptors originated from a woman between 40 and 50 years old with active or convalescent COVID-19.

This clone appeared a few times. This rearrangement joins TRBV5-1 to TRBJ2-3, with D hard to call. Germline CDR1 is SGHRS and CDR2 is YFSETQ. Trimming removed 2 bases at V and 2 bases at J, with 6 bases between. This CDR3 has 13 residues. The DNA for the CDR3 is TGCGCCAGCAGCTTCGGGTACACAGATACGCAGTATTTT. Encoded protein: CASSFGYTDTQYF.

The genes are TRBV4-1 and TRBJ1-1; weak D call: TRBD1 (6 bases). The CDR3 has 17 residues. Germline assignment: CDR1 MGHRA and CDR2 YSYEKL. Trimming cost V 0 bases and J 1 base, with 15 bases left between them. The CDR3 here is CASSQEHSGAWNTEAFF. The CDR3 coding sequence is TGCGCCAGCAGCCAAGAACATTCAGGGGCCTGGAACACTGAAGCTTTCTTT.

This clone was counted only a few times. The chain is built from TRBV7-2 and TRBJ1-2; D gene ambiguous. The CDR3 totals 15 residues. The V and J ends lost 6 bases and 4 bases respectively, with 18 bases between them. The germline V gene encodes CDR1 SGHTA and CDR2 FQGNSA. CDR3 sequence: CASSSNGGRGYGYTF. CDR3 in DNA: TGTGCCAGCAGTTCCAACGGCGGACGGGGCTATGGCTACACCTTC.

In regard to this clone: This CDR3 is also generated by other DNA sequences in the sample. V and J are TRBV28 and TRBJ1-6; 7 bases line up with TRBD1. The CDR3 extends over 14 amino acids. The germline V gene has CDR1 MDHEN and CDR2 SYDVKM. The junction had 1 base not matched to a gene; V was cut back by 2 bases and J by 6 bases. The CDR3 DNA follows: TGTGCCAGCAGTTTAACAGGGGTTAATTCACCCCTCCACTTT. Its protein product is CASSLTGVNSPLHF.

This clone has a single count. The CDR3, as DNA: TGCGCCAGCAGCTTAAGTCTGGGGCGCGAATCACCCCTCCACTTT. Amino acids: CASSLSLGRESPLHF. The rearrangement uses TRBV5-1 and TRBJ1-6, with D tentatively TRBD1 (5 bases). Germline CDR1 is SGHRS and CDR2 is YFSETQ. This CDR3 spans 15 amino acids. V was pared by 2 bases and J by 10 bases, with 16 bases between. The whole variable domain, remainder taken from reference TRBV5-1 and TRBJ1-6, is KAGVTQTPRYLIKTRGQQVTLSCSPISGHRSVSWYQQTPGQGLQFLFEYFSETQRNKGNFPGRFSGRQFSNSRSEMNVSTLELGDSALYLCASSLSLGRESPLHFGNGTRLTVT.

The genes are TRBV4-2 and TRBJ1-3; D may be TRBD1 (5 bases). The CDR3 is 18 amino acids. CDR1 is LGHNA and CDR2 is YNFKEQ in the germline V gene. V shed 1 base and J shed 0 bases, with 16 bases lying between them. This CDR3 reads CASSQGGARSSSGNTIYF. CDR3 coding DNA: TGTGCCAGCAGCCAAGGTGGGGCGAGGTCGAGCTCTGGAAACACCATATATTTT.

The chain combines TRBV5-6 with TRBJ1-1; the match to TRBD1 covers 9 bases. This CDR3 is built from 14 residues. CDR1 SGHDT and CDR2 YYEEEE come from the germline V gene. V gave up 2 bases and J gave up 5 bases; unmatched junction bases: 4. CDR3 DNA sequence: TGTGCCAGCAGCTTACAGGGGGCGGAAACTGAAGCTTTCTTT. Its protein is CASSLQGAETEAFF.

This chain joins TRBV10-2 and TRBJ1-2; TRBD1 matches at 8 bases. The CDR3 consists of 14 residues. Germline V CDR1 and CDR2: WSHSY, SAAADI. V shed 0 bases, J shed 8 bases, and the junction held 5 bases outside the gene matches. This CDR3 reads CASSESDRALGYTF. The CDR3 nucleotides are TGCGCCAGCAGTGAGTCGGACAGGGCTTTGGGCTACACCTTC.

The rearrangement joins TRBV25-1 to TRBJ2-7; 8 bases line up with TRBD1. Unmatched junction bases numbered 10, after V lost 3 bases and J lost 3 bases. The germline V gene has CDR1 MGHDK and CDR2 SYGVNS. This CDR3 region has 16 residues. Here the CDR3 DNA reads TGTGCCAGCAGTGACCCCGACAGGGGATGGATCTACGAGCAGTACTTC. Its translation is CASSDPDRGWIYEQYF.

The V and J genes are TRBV5-4 and TRBJ2-5; 12 nucleotides line up with TRBD2. This CDR3 is 16 amino acids long. Germline V gives CDR1 SGHNT, CDR2 YYREEE (reference sequence). V lost 4 bases and J lost 2; bases outside the gene matches: 6. CDR3 sequence reads: CASSRGLAGMQETQYF. DNA of the CDR3: TGTGCCAGCAGCCGAGGACTAGCGGGGATGCAAGAGACCCAGTACTTC.

The chain is built from TRBV19 and TRBJ1-5, with TRBD1 matching over 11 bases. The CDR3 consists of 16 residues. J gave up 7 bases and V 2 bases, and 7 bases lay outside the gene matches. The germline V gene has CDR1 LNHDA and CDR2 SQIVND (reference sequence). DNA for the CDR3: TGTGCCAGTAGTATAAGAGGACAGGGGGCAGGGCAGCCCCAGCATTTT. It is translated as CASSIRGQGAGQPQHF.

The chain carries TRBV3-1 (or the pseudogene TRBV3-2) and TRBJ2-3, with 13 bases that match TRBD2. Trimming at V came to 4 bases and at J to 0 bases, leaving 10 bases not matched to a gene. The CDR3 is 19 residues long. Germline loops: CDR1 LGHDT, CDR2 YNNKEL (reference sequence). CDR3 residues: CASSLGLAGPLPSTDTQYF. The CDR3 nucleotides are TGTGCCAGCAGCCTGGGACTAGCGGGGCCGTTGCCTAGCACAGATACGCAGTATTTT.

The table lists this clone with a count of one. This chain connects TRBV7-9 to TRBJ1-2; no clear D. V was shortened by 0 bases and J by 8 bases, with 16 bases between the two germline ends. Germline loops: CDR1 SEHNR, CDR2 FQNEAQ (reference sequence). This CDR3 spans 15 amino acids. Here the CDR3 reads CASSLAAGFGIGYTF. CDR3 DNA sequence: TGTGCCAGCAGCTTAGCGGCGGGATTCGGGATAGGCTACACCTTC.

V gene TRBV5-5 combines with J gene TRBJ1-4; D is uncertain. V lost 3 bases and J lost 6, with 6 bases in between. CDR1 and CDR2 from the germline V gene are SGHKS and YYEKEE (reference sequence). CDR3 length: 12 amino acids. The CDR3 loop reads CASSSSHEKLFF. DNA for the CDR3: TGTGCCAGCAGCTCCTCCCATGAAAAACTGTTTTTT.

The rearrangement links TRBV5-6 to TRBJ2-3; tentatively, D is TRBD1 (5 bases). The CDR3 is 15 amino acids. Deletions cut 1 base from V and 1 base from J, with 10 bases between. CDR1 SGHDT and CDR2 YYEEEE come from the germline V gene. CDR3: CASSLLGEGTDTQYF. The CDR3 DNA reads TGTGCCAGCAGCTTGTTAGGGGAAGGCACAGATACGCAGTATTTT.

This clone was counted a single time. CDR3 DNA: TGTGCCAGCAGCTCGCTGGGGGACAGGGGTTACGAGACCCAGTACTTC. Translating gives CASSSLGDRGYETQYF. The chain employs TRBV11-1 and TRBJ2-5, with TRBD1 identical over 10 bases. The CDR3 totals 16 residues. With 4 bases clipped from V and 5 bases from J, the junction kept 10 bases outside the gene matches. The germline V gene encodes CDR1 SGHAT and CDR2 FQDESV (reference sequence).

The chain recombines TRBV19 with TRBJ1-2; 8 nucleotides line up with TRBD1. From germline, CDR1 is LNHDA and CDR2 SQIVND (reference sequence). Unmatched junction bases numbered 8, after V lost 2 bases and J lost 12 bases. There are 13 residues in the CDR3. This CDR3 is CASSIQRDRSNTF. The CDR3 DNA reads as TGTGCCAGTAGTATACAAAGGGACAGGTCGAACACCTTC.

This sequence joins TRBV27 and TRBJ2-7, with D maybe TRBD1 (5 bases). The CDR3 runs 14 residues. Between the trimmed V and J ends, which lost 4 bases and 6 bases, there was a span of 16 bases. Germline lookup yields CDR1 MNHEY and CDR2 SMNVEV (reference sequence). The CDR3 spells CASSYRQFSSEQYF. Here the CDR3 DNA reads TGTGCCAGCAGTTACAGACAGTTTTCGTCCGAGCAGTACTTC.

The chain joins TRBV7-2 to TRBJ2-2; D is uncertain. V lost 3 bases, J lost 1 base, and 6 bases lay in between. The CDR3 totals 14 residues. Germline V gene sequence: CDR1 SGHTA, CDR2 FQGNSA. The CDR3: CASSFNRNTGELFF. In DNA form, the CDR3 reads TGTGCCAGCAGCTTCAACAGGAACACCGGGGAGCTGTTTTTT.

V gene TRBV30 combines with J gene TRBJ1-1; D is uncertain. Germline loops: CDR1 GTSNPN, CDR2 SVGIG (reference sequence). This CDR3 comprises 12 residues. Trimming pared 6 bases from V and 4 bases from J, leaving 12 bases between. The CDR3 loop is CACADRATEAFF. CDR3 nucleotide sequence: TGTGCCTGCGCCGATCGAGCCACTGAAGCTTTCTTT. Full variable domain (remainder filled in from reference TRBV30 and TRBJ1-1): SQTIHQWPATLVQPVGSPLSLECTVEGTSNPNLYWYRQAAGRGLQLLFYSVGIGQISSEVPQNLSASRPQDRQFILSSKKLLLSDSGFYLCACADRATEAFFGQGTRLTVV.